This TCR beta chain is drawn from a study of blood T cells in healthy people across ages. Findings and caveats of the study: PBMCs were not sorted, which prevented a conclusive comparison of naive versus antigen-experienced cells.

With regard to this clonotype: The antigen is unknown.

Whenever a sample was processed, at least 6.5 million PBMCs were isolated. The germline V gene has CDR1 MNHEY and CDR2 SVGEGT. V dropped 4 bases and J dropped 4; count of bases not matched to a gene: 7. The CDR3 sequence is 17 residues long. Using a J-beta primer mix together with a sample-barcoded 5' primer, a second PCR was run for about 6 to 12 cycles. A single record per CDR3 protein comes from TCRdb applying MiXCR to the 5' RACE reads. The top ten clones hold approximately 2.1% of a sample with roughly 1,800,000 distinct CDR3 sequences, about 50% of them seen once. Sequenced material: blood. This clonotype was sampled from a middle-aged woman in good health. The chain is built from TRBV6-2 or TRBV6-3 and TRBJ2-1, with 13 positions matching TRBD2. This CDR3 reads CASSSRTSGGKYNEQFF. DNA for the CDR3: TGTGCCAGCAGTTCCCGGACTAGCGGGGGAAAGTACAATGAGCAGTTCTTC.